This T cell receptor (beta chain) was found in a study of Graves' ophthalmopathy and Graves' hyperthyroidism (dated by TCRdb to 2017 to 2018). About the investigation overall: Peripheral blood samples were taken at the time of initial diagnosis, before any treatment was given. TCR beta repertoire signatures were used to distinguish Graves' ophthalmopathy from Graves' hyperthyroidism and to predict progression to ophthalmopathy. In total, approximately 140 blood samples were TCR-sequenced: fewer than 50 ophthalmopathy, roughly 80 hyperthyroidism and some 17 hyperthyroidism-to-ophthalmopathy patients. To explore V-J signatures distinguishing ophthalmopathy from hyperthyroidism, a discovery set of some 100 patients (about 43 ophthalmopathy, 55 to 60 stable hyperthyroidism) was enrolled. The independent validation cohort included under 20 hyperthyroidism patients plus 17 patients who later progressed from hyperthyroidism to ophthalmopathy. T-cell repertoires of thyroid tissue and blood were compared in several hyperthyroidism patients. Once sampling was done, hyperthyroidism patients were given methimazole at a starting dose of 30 mg daily, while ophthalmopathy patients were given high-dose intravenous methylprednisolone. The 100 discovery patients were randomly divided into training and test sets at a 7:3 ratio.

Study-wide conclusions, independent of this receptor: Most of the expanded thyroid clonotypes with a frequency above 0.001 were also detected in blood, and it was suggested that the thyroid immune response may be reflected by blood repertoires. In validation, the model predicted ophthalmopathy progression with less than 71% sensitivity and around 72% specificity; 12 predicted patients were CT-confirmed with GO in a median of about 6.2 months. Sample size was not predetermined statistically, and investigators were not blinded to group allocation. In cross-validation, the 13-signature model distinguished ophthalmopathy from stable hyperthyroidism with 85% to 90% sensitivity and nearly 82% specificity, and in the test set the corresponding values were about 80% and 75%.

The germline V gene supplies CDR1 MNHEY and CDR2 SVGEGT. V is reduced by 7 bases and J by 8 bases, leaving a spacing of 12 bases between them. From the cysteine through the phenylalanine, the CDR3 covers 12 amino acids. Of all the DNA, just the CDR3 is kept, 36 bases in frame from base 1. For repertoire sequencing, the TCR beta CDR3 regions were amplified from RNA transcripts. The first round was an RT-PCR using HTBI primers with the Qiagen OneStep RT-PCR kit, and this first round was followed by a second-round multiplex PCR, then size selection and purification. Libraries were sequenced on an Illumina HiSeq2000 using paired-end 100 bp reads. The source study handled its data this way. SOAPnuke was used for read processing, and reads with adapters, uncalled bases, a mean Phred below 15, or no exact constant-primer or identifier match were discarded. COPE v1.2.5 was used to merge the high-quality paired reads. Unique nucleotide sequences were defined as clonotypes and aligned to IMGT TRB V, D and J references using MiTCR v1.1. Only V-J combinations with frequency above 0.0001 were analysed, covering approximately 99% of repertoires. For each V-J combination, a TCR clonal expansion and chaos score was defined as F50 clonal expansion divided by the chaos observed in the TCRdist matrix. Welch's t-statistics and random forest were used to narrow the features down to 13 V-J combinations, which were then fed into a naive Bayes classifier. The Morisita-Horn index was used to measure how similar the thyroid and blood repertoires were. Starting from the raw public reads, TCRdb applied fastp trimming at Q25, assembled clones with MiXCR and retained in-frame beta chains. Each CDR3 protein gets just one entry, which takes the most common genes and DNA from the rows behind it. TCRdb's processing, not the study's, gives the V and J calls here. The sample profile shows roughly 610,000 distinct CDR3 sequences; 20% to 25% of them were found once. Of the sample, roughly 6.9% is held by the ten largest clones.

Hyperthyroidism was considered stable if no progression to ophthalmopathy occurred within 18 months of follow-up. Patients with hyperthyroidism were aged 18 to 65 years, had been newly diagnosed, and had a disease duration of less than 2 months. Patients with other autoimmune diseases, uncontrolled infections, pregnancy or lactation were excluded from the study. Diagnosis was based on clinical symptoms, serum thyroxine, TRAb, thyroid ultrasound and orbital computed tomography. Ficoll-Paque density gradient centrifugation was used to isolate PBMCs from approximately 10 ml of fresh peripheral blood. Total RNA was extracted with Trizol reagent and quality-checked on an Agilent 2100 Bioanalyzer. This clonotype was recorded at least ten times. It has no known antigen specificity. No quality values exist for individual bases; no much larger clone is one base distant.

Source material: peripheral blood. The origin of this receptor is a woman between 18 and 30 years old with stable Graves' hyperthyroidism. Some clones in this sample may be carry-over from other donors' samples. Donor details come from another sample of the same person, matched by shared clones. In this chain, TRBV6-2 or TRBV6-3 is recombined with TRBJ2-4, with TRBD1 tentatively as D gene (5 bases match). Here the CDR3 is given as CASTSGNHIQYF. The sequence in DNA is TGTGCCAGCACCTCAGGGAATCACATTCAGTACTTC.